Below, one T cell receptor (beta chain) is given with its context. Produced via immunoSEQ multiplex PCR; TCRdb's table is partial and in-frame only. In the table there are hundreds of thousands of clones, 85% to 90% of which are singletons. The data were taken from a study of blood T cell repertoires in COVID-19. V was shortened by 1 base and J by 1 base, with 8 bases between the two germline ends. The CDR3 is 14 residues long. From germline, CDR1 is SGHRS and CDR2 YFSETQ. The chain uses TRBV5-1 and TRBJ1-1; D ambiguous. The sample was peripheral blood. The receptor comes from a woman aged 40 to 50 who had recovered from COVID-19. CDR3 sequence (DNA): TGCGCCAGCAGCTTGCGGAGGCCGAACACTGAAGCTTTCTTT. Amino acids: CASSLRRPNTEAFF.